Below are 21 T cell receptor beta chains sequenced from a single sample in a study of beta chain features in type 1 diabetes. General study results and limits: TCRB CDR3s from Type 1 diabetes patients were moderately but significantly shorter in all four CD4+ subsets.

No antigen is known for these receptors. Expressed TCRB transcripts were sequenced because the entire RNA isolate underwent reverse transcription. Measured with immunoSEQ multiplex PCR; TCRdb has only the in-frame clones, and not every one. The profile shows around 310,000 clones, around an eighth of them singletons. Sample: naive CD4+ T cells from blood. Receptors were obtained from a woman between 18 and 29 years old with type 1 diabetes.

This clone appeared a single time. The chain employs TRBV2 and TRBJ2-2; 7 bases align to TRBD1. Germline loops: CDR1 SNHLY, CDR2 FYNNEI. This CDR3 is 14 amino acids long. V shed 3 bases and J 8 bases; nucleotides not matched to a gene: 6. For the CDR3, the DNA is TGTGCCAGCAGTGAGGTACCGGGACAGGGGGAGCTGTTTTTT. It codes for CASSEVPGQGELFF.

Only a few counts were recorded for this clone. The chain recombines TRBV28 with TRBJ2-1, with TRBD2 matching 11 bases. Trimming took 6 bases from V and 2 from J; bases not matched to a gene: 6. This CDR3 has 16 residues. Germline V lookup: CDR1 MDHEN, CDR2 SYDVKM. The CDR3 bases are TGTGCCAGCAGCTATAGCGGGAGGGCCACCTACAATGAGCAGTTCTTC. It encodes CASSYSGRATYNEQFF. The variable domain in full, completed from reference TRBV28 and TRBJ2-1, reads DVKVTQSSRYLVKRTGEKVFLECVQDMDHENMFWYRQDPGLGLRLIYFSYDVKMKEKGDIPEGYSVSREKKERFSLILESASTNQTSMYLCASSYSGRATYNEQFFGPGTRLTVL.

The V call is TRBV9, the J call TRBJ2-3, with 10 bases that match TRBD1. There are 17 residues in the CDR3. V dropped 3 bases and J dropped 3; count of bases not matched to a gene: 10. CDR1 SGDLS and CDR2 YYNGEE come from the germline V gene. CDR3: CASSANPTGGLTDTQYF. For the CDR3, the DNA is TGTGCCAGCAGCGCCAATCCGACAGGGGGCTTGACAGATACGCAGTATTTT.

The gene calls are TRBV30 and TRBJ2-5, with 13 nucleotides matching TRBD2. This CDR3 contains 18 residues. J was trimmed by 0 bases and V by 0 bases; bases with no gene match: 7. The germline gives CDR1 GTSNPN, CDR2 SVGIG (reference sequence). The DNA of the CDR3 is TGTGCCTGGAGTGTAGGGAGGACTAGCGGGAGTTACCAAGAGACCCAGTACTTC. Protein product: CAWSVGRTSGSYQETQYF.

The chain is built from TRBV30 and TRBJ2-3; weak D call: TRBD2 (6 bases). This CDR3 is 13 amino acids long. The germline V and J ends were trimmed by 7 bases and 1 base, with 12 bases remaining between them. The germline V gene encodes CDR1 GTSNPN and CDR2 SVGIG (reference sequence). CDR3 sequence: CALAAGGTDTQYF. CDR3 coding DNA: TGTGCCTTAGCGGCTGGGGGCACAGATACGCAGTATTTT.

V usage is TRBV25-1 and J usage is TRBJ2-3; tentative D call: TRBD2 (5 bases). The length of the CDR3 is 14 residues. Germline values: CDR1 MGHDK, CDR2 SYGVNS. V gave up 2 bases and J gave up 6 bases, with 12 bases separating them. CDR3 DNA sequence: TGTGCCAGCAGTGAACCCGGGGTATGGGATACGCAGTATTTT. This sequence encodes CASSEPGVWDTQYF.

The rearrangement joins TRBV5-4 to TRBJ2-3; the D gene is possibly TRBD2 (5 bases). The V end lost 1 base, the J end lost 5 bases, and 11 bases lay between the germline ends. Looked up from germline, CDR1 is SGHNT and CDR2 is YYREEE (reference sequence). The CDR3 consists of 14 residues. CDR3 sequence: CASSLRGGGDTQYF. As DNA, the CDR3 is TGTGCCAGCAGCTTGAGAGGAGGAGGAGATACGCAGTATTTT.

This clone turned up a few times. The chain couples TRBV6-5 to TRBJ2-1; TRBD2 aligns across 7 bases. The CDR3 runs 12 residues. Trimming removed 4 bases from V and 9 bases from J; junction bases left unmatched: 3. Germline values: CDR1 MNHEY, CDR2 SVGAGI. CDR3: CASSSGGGEQFF. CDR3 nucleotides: TGTGCCAGCAGTTCGGGGGGTGGTGAGCAGTTCTTC.

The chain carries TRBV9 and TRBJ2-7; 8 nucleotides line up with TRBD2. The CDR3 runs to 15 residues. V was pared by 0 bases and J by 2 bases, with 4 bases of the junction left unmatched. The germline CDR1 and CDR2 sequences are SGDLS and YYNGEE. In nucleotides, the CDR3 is TGTGCCAGCAGCGTAGGTACTAGCGGACCCTACGAGCAGTACTTC. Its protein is CASSVGTSGPYEQYF.

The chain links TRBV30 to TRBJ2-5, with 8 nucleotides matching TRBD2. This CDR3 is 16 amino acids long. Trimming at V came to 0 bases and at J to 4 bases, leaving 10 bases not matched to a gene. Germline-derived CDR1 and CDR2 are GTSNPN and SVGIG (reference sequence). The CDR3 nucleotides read TGTGCCTGGAGTGTGAGCGGGAGTCGACGGGGAGAGACCCAGTACTTC. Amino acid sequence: CAWSVSGSRRGETQYF.

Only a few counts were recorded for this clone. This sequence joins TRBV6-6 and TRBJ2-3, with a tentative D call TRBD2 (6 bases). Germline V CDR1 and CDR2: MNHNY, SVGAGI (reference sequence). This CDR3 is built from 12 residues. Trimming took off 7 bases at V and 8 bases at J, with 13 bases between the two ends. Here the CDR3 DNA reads TGTGCCAGCACGTACTTGGGGGGTACGCAGTATTTT. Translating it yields CASTYLGGTQYF.

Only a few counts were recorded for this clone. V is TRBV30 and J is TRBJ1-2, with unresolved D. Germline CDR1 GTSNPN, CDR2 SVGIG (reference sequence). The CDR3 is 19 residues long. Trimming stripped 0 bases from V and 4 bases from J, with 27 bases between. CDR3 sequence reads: CAWSVKAGLNPSNSYGYTF. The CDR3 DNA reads TGTGCCTGGAGTGTAAAGGCAGGTCTCAACCCTTCCAACAGCTATGGCTACACCTTC.

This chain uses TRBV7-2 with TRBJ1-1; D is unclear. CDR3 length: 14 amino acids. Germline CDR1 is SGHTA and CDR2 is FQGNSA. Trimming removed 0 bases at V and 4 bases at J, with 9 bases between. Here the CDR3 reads CASSLAVKLTEAFF. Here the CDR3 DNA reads TGTGCCAGCAGCTTAGCAGTCAAACTCACTGAAGCTTTCTTT.

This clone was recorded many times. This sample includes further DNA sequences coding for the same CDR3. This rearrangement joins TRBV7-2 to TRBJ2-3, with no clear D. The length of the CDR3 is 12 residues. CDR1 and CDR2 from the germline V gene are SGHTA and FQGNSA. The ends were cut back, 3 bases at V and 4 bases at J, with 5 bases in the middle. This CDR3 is CASSLSADTQYF. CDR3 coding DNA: TGTGCCAGCAGCTTGAGCGCAGATACGCAGTATTTT.

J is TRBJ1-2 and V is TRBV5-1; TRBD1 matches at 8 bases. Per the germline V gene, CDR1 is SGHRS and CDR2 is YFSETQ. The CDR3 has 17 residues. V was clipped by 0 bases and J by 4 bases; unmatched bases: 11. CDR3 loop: CASSLGLAAGGGYGYTF. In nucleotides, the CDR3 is TGCGCCAGCAGCTTGGGATTGGCGGCAGGGGGCGGCTATGGCTACACCTTC.

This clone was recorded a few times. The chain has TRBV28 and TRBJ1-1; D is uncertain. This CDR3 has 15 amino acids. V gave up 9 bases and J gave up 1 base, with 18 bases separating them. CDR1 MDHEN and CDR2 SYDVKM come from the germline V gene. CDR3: CASVYRRGGNTEAFF. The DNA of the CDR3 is TGTGCCAGTGTTTATCGTCGTGGAGGGAACACTGAAGCTTTCTTT.

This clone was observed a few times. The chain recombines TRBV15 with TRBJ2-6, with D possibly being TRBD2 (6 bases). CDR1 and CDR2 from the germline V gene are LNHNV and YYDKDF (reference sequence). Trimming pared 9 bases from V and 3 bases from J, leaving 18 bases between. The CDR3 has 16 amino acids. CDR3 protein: CATNLGGSRGANVLTF. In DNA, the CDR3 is TGTGCCACAAACCTGGGAGGCTCCCGTGGGGCCAACGTCCTGACTTTC.

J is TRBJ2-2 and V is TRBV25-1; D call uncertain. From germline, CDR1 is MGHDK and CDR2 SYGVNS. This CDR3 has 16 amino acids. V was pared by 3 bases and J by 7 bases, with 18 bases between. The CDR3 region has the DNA TGTGCCAGCAGTGAGGCAGGTCCCCATGTTTACGGGGAGCTGTTTTTT. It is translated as CASSEAGPHVYGELFF.

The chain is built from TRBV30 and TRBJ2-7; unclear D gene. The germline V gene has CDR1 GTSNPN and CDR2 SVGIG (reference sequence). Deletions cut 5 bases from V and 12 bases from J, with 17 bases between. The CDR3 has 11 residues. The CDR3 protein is CAWATSETWYF. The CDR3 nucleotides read TGTGCCTGGGCTACGTCGGAGACTTGGTACTTC.

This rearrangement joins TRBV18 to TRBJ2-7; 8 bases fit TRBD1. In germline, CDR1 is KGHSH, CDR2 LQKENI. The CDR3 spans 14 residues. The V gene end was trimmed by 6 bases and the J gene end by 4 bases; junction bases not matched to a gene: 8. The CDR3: CASSAGTGGYEQYV. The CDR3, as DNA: TGTGCCAGCTCCGCCGGGACAGGCGGATACGAGCAGTACGTC.

CDR3 DNA: TGTGCCAGCAGTTTTAGCAGACTCCAAGAGACCCAGTACTTC. This sequence encodes CASSFSRLQETQYF. The chain carries TRBV27 and TRBJ2-5, with no clear D. Germline lookup yields CDR1 MNHEY and CDR2 SMNVEV (reference sequence). V shed 3 bases and J shed 1 base, with 9 bases lying between them. CDR3 length: 14 residues.